Each of the 5 T cell receptor beta chains below was sequenced from the same sample in a study of tumor and adjacent non-tumor tissue in lung cancer. A modified ARM-PCR protocol with three rounds of nested PCR amplified TCRbeta. TCRdb re-called the multiplex PCR reads through MiXCR, storing one row per CDR3 protein. Of under 140,000 distinct CDR3 sequences listed, approximately 84% were seen once; the top ten hold 22%. RNA was extracted from bulk tissue without any cell sorting. The sample was lung tumor tissue. These receptors were collected from a man between 70 and 80 years old with non-small cell lung cancer.

This clonotype was seen a few times. This may be a read error, as it is one base from a much larger clone. The CDR3 region is CSVPDIKNTVELFF. In DNA, the CDR3 is TGCAGTGTCCCGGACATTAAGAACACCGTGGAGCTGTTTTTT. This chain connects TRBV20-1 to TRBJ2-2; D perhaps matches TRBD1 (5 bases). Germline lookup yields CDR1 DFQATT and CDR2 SNEGSKA (reference sequence). The CDR3 spans 14 residues.

Comments on this clonotype: One junction end disagrees with the germline gene, perhaps due to a read error. This chain uses TRBV20-1 with TRBJ1-2; D unclear. This CDR3 is 10 amino acids long. CDR1 is DFQATT, CDR2 SNEGSKA, per germline (reference sequence). The CDR3 protein is CGAKGCDYTF. Here the CDR3 DNA reads TGCGGTGCTAAAGGATGTGACTACACCTTC.

This clonotype was recorded many times. The V and J genes are TRBV5-1 and TRBJ2-1, with D possibly being TRBD1 or TRBD2 (5 bases each). Germline V lookup: CDR1 SGHRS, CDR2 YFSETQ. V was cut by 0 bases and J by 7 bases, with 14 bases left in between. This CDR3 has 15 residues. For the CDR3, the DNA is TGCGCCAGCAGCTTGGTCCCGGGACCGGTTAATGAGCAGTTCTTC. Protein product: CASSLVPGPVNEQFF.

The CDR3 region is CASSLLTGGGYTF. The DNA for the CDR3 is TGTGCCAGCAGCTTGTTGACAGGAGGCGGCTACACCTTC. J is TRBJ1-2 and V is TRBV5-4; D is possibly TRBD1 (6 bases). Between the trimmed V and J ends, which lost 1 base and 8 bases, there was a span of 12 bases. Per germline, CDR1 SGHNT and CDR2 YYREEE (reference sequence). CDR3 length equals 13 residues. The full variable domain, in which reference TRBV5-4 and TRBJ1-2 provide the parts outside the CDR3, is ETGVTQSPTHLIKTRGQQVTLRCSSQSGHNTVSWYQQALGQGPQFIFQYYREEENGRGNFPPRFSGLQFPNYSSELNVNALELDDSALYLCASSLLTGGGYTFGSGTRLTVV.

In the case of this clonotype: A junction boundary mismatches the germline segment, possibly from a read error. The V gene is TRBV6-1, the J gene TRBJ2-1; 11 bases agree with TRBD2. The length of the CDR3 is 16 residues. The germline gives CDR1 MNHNS, CDR2 SASEGT. CDR3 DNA: TGTACCAGCAGTGCTATGATAGCGGGAGGGCATAATGAGCAGCTCTTC. Amino acids: CTSSAMIAGGHNEQLF.